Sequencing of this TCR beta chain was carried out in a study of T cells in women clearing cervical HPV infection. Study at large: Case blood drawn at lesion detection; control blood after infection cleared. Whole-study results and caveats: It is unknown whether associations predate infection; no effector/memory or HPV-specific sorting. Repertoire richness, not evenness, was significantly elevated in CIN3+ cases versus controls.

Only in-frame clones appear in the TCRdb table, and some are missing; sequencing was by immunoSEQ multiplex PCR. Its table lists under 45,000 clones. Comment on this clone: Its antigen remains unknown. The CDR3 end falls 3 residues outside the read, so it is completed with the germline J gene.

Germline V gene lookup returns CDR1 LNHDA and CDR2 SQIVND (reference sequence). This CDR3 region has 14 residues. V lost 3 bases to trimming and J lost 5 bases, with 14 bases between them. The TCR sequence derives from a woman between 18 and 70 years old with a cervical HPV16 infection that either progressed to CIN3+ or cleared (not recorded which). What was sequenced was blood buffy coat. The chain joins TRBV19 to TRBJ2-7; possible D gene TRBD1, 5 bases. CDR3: CASSIWAGKDEQYF. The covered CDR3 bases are TGTGCCAGTAGTATCTGGGCAGGGAAGGACGAG. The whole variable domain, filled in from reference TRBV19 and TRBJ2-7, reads DGGITQSPKYLFRKEGQNVTLSCEQNLNHDAMYWYRQDPGQGLRLIYYSQIVNDFQKGDIAEGYSVSREKKESFPLTVTSAQKNPTAFYLCASSIWAGKDEQYFGPGTRLTVT.